Shown below are 26 T cell receptor beta chains from a single sample sequenced in a study of T-cell reconstitution after alpha-beta-depleted transplantation in children. Molecular barcoding with unique molecular identifiers was used for the TCRbeta library. TCRdb ran MiXCR on the PCR reads and lists one entry per CDR3 protein. This sample yields fewer than 550,000 distinct CDR3 sequences, of which 16% are seen a single time; just under 30% belongs to the top ten. Sample: PBMCs, mostly from graft donor cells, taken 360 days after TCRalphabeta/CD19-depleted stem cell transplant. These receptor sequences come from a boy in the first two years of life who had a stem cell transplant for Wiskott-Aldrich syndrome, so the T cells may come from the graft donor.

This chain joins TRBV20-1 and TRBJ2-1; 8 nucleotides match TRBD2. The ends lost 0 bases at V and 6 bases at J; junction bases unmatched: 13. The CDR3 contains 17 residues. Germline V CDR1 and CDR2: DFQATT, SNEGSKA (reference sequence). CDR3 residues: CSARDWVTSGSFNEQFF. CDR3 DNA sequence: TGCAGTGCTAGAGATTGGGTAACCAGCGGGAGTTTCAATGAGCAGTTCTTC.

This clonotype was observed a handful of times. V gene TRBV7-2 combines with J gene TRBJ2-5; D is uncertain. This CDR3 is built from 14 residues. Between the trimmed V and J ends, which lost 5 bases and 5 bases, there was a span of 15 bases. Per germline, CDR1 SGHTA and CDR2 FQGNSA. Here the CDR3 reads CASSLGPLGETQYF. The CDR3 DNA reads as TGTGCCAGCAGCCTCGGTCCTCTGGGGGAGACCCAGTACTTC.

Only a few counts were recorded for this clonotype. The chain carries TRBV4-1 and TRBJ2-7; possibly TRBD1 or TRBD2 for D (6 bases each). V lost 2 bases, J lost 2 bases, and 10 bases lay in between. CDR1 is MGHRA, CDR2 YSYEKL, per germline. This CDR3 has 14 amino acids. This CDR3 reads CASSQPGGPYEQYF. Written as DNA, the CDR3 is TGCGCCAGCAGCCAACCCGGGGGCCCCTACGAGCAGTACTTC.

This clonotype was seen at least ten times. For the CDR3, the DNA is TGTGCCAGCAGGGACAGGAGCTCCTACGAGCAGTACTTC. Residues: CASRDRSSYEQYF. The chain carries TRBV7-8 and TRBJ2-7; 7 nucleotides agree with TRBD1. Germline CDR1 is SGHVS and CDR2 is FQNEAQ. The CDR3 length is 13 residues. With V trimmed by 6 bases and J by 0 bases, 2 bases remained unmatched.

The V call is TRBV5-1, the J call TRBJ1-2, with D unclear. This CDR3 has 14 residues. In germline, CDR1 is SGHRS, CDR2 YFSETQ. V lost 0 bases and J 3 bases, leaving 9 bases between the germline ends. The CDR3 DNA is TGCGCCAGCAGCTTGGAGCGGCCGGACTATGGCTACACCTTC. Translating it yields CASSLERPDYGYTF.

This clonotype was counted a few times. This rearrangement joins TRBV3-1 to TRBJ2-7, with TRBD2 matching 14 bases. J gave up 0 bases and V 3 bases, and 1 base lay outside the gene matches. The germline gives CDR1 LGHDT, CDR2 YNNKEL (reference sequence). This CDR3 comprises 16 residues. CDR3 in amino acids: CASSQTSGGASYEQYF. As DNA, the CDR3 is TGTGCCAGCAGCCAGACTAGCGGGGGGGCCTCCTACGAGCAGTACTTC.

The chain is built from TRBV12-3 or TRBV12-4 and TRBJ2-7, with 9 bases that match TRBD1. The CDR3 has 15 residues. The trim removed 2 bases at V and 0 bases at J, leaving 2 bases unmatched. For the CDR3, the DNA is TGTGCCAGCAGTTTAATGGGACAGGGCTCCTACGAGCAGTACTTC. Its translation: CASSLMGQGSYEQYF.

The table lists this clonotype with many counts. The J gene is TRBJ2-1, the V gene TRBV5-1; D gene ambiguous. Trimming took 3 bases from V and 0 from J, leaving 10 bases between them. Germline V lookup: CDR1 SGHRS, CDR2 YFSETQ. This CDR3 has 15 residues. The CDR3 loop reads CASSSGVFSYNEQFF. The CDR3 DNA sequence: TGCGCCAGCAGCTCCGGAGTCTTCTCCTACAATGAGCAGTTCTTC.

V usage is TRBV6-1 and J usage is TRBJ2-1, with unresolved D. There are 13 residues in the CDR3. Per the germline V gene, CDR1 is MNHNS and CDR2 is SASEGT. V lost 8 bases, J lost 4 bases, and 12 bases lay in between. The CDR3 DNA follows: TGTGCCAGCGCCCGGGCCACTTACAATGAGCAGTTCTTC. Translated: CASARATYNEQFF.

The chain recombines TRBV5-1 with TRBJ2-1; D assignment may be TRBD1 or TRBD2 (5 bases each). The germline V and J ends were trimmed by 0 bases and 6 bases, with 16 bases remaining between them. CDR3 length equals 16 residues. Germline CDR1 SGHRS, CDR2 YFSETQ. CDR3 DNA sequence: TGCGCCAGCAGCTTGGACCCAGGGAGTTGGGGCAATGAGCAGTTCTTC. This gives the protein CASSLDPGSWGNEQFF.

The V call is TRBV11-1, the J call TRBJ2-3, with 13 positions matching TRBD2. The junction had 9 bases not matched to a gene; V was cut back by 1 base and J by 5 bases. Looked up from germline, CDR1 is SGHAT and CDR2 is FQDESV (reference sequence). There are 18 residues in the CDR3. The CDR3 DNA sequence: TGTGCCAGCAGCTTAGGAACTAGCGGGAGGGCCAAGGGAGATACGCAGTATTTT. This gives the protein CASSLGTSGRAKGDTQYF.

This clonotype was recorded many times. J is TRBJ2-7 and V is TRBV28, with D possibly TRBD2 on 5 matching bases. The ends were cut back, 6 bases at V and 2 bases at J, with 14 bases in the middle. The CDR3 totals 14 residues. Germline assignment: CDR1 MDHEN and CDR2 SYDVKM. The CDR3 DNA reads TGTGCCAGCAGATTTGCCGGGGTCACCTACGAGCAGTACTTC. Residues: CASRFAGVTYEQYF.

The rearrangement joins TRBV12-3 or TRBV12-4 to TRBJ2-4; tentative D call: TRBD2 (5 bases). The CDR3 length is 14 residues. Trimming pared 7 bases from V and 5 bases from J, leaving 15 bases between. The CDR3 is CASNRRLGENIQYF. As DNA, the CDR3 is TGTGCCAGCAACCGGAGGCTTGGGGAAAACATTCAGTACTTC.

This clonotype was counted only a few times. This chain's CDR3 is CAISESTTRMYEQYF. In DNA form, the CDR3 reads TGTGCCATCAGTGAGTCGACGACCCGGATGTACGAGCAGTACTTC. The gene calls are TRBV10-3 and TRBJ2-7, with D unclear. This CDR3 comprises 15 residues. The V gene's germline CDR1 is ENHRY and CDR2 SYGVKD. The V gene lost 0 bases and the J gene lost 4 bases, with 13 bases spanning the gap.

In this sample, this clonotype turned up a few times. The gene calls are TRBV10-3 and TRBJ2-7, with 7 positions matching TRBD1. Germline lookup yields CDR1 ENHRY and CDR2 SYGVKD. The CDR3 has 16 amino acids. J gave up 4 bases and V 5 bases, and 14 bases lay outside the gene matches. CDR3 sequence reads: CAISPEVPGQTYEQYF. Written as DNA, the CDR3 is TGTGCCATCAGTCCCGAGGTTCCGGGACAGACATACGAGCAGTACTTC.

This clonotype was picked up a small number of times. The chain recombines TRBV19 with TRBJ2-5; 8 bases match TRBD1. Germline values: CDR1 LNHDA, CDR2 SQIVND (reference sequence). The CDR3 has 16 residues. Unmatched junction bases numbered 10, after V lost 5 bases and J lost 2 bases. CDR3 nucleotides: TGTGCCAGTAGTCGGGGACAGGCGATAACTCAAGAGACCCAGTACTTC. This gives the protein CASSRGQAITQETQYF.

The rearrangement uses TRBV13 and TRBJ2-2, with a possible D match to TRBD1 (6 bases). CDR1 is PRHDT, CDR2 FYEKMQ, per germline (reference sequence). V lost 5 bases, J lost 5 bases, and 15 bases lay in between. The CDR3 is 15 residues long. The CDR3 nucleotides read TGTGCCAGCAGCCCCCAGGGACATACAACCGGGGAGCTGTTTTTT. Protein: CASSPQGHTTGELFF.

The chain employs TRBV29-1 and TRBJ1-2; no reliable D call. This CDR3 contains 13 residues. Germline CDR1 and CDR2: SQVTM and ANQGSEA. V lost 3 bases and J 4 bases, leaving 12 bases between the germline ends. The chain's CDR3 is CSVERSLSYGYTF. The CDR3 bases are TGCAGCGTTGAGCGCAGCCTTTCCTATGGCTACACCTTC.

In its sample, this clonotype was seen a few times. The chain recombines TRBV13 with TRBJ2-7; TRBD2 matches at 10 bases. The CDR3 runs 15 residues. Germline CDR1 is PRHDT and CDR2 is FYEKMQ (reference sequence). V lost 5 bases, J lost 0 bases, and 4 bases stayed unmatched. The CDR3 loop is CASSGGLANSYEQYF. CDR3 in DNA: TGTGCCAGCAGCGGGGGACTAGCGAACTCCTACGAGCAGTACTTC. The full variable domain, completed using reference TRBV13 and TRBJ2-7, is AAGVIQSPRHLIKEKRETATLKCYPIPRHDTVYWYQQGPGQDPQFLISFYEKMQSDKGSIPDRFSAQQFSDYHSELNMSSLELGDSALYFCASSGGLANSYEQYFGPGTRLTVT.

This clonotype has a count of ten or more. The gene calls are TRBV12-3 or TRBV12-4 and TRBJ2-1; TRBD2 matches at 8 bases. Germline trimming cut 7 bases from V and 4 bases from J; bases unmatched to any gene: 6. The CDR3 consists of 14 residues. The CDR3 nucleotides read TGTGCCAGCACCAGACTAGCGTTATACAATGAGCAGTTCTTC. Amino acids: CASTRLALYNEQFF.

The rearrangement uses TRBV27 and TRBJ2-1; D might be TRBD2 (7 bases). The CDR3 covers 16 residues. The V and J ends lost 7 bases and 8 bases respectively, with 24 bases between them. CDR1 and CDR2 from the germline V gene are MNHEY and SMNVEV (reference sequence). The CDR3 coding sequence is TGTGCCAGCAAGGGTTCGCGGGGGCCCAATCCGGATGAGCAGTTCTTC. Translated: CASKGSRGPNPDEQFF.

The chain is built from TRBV5-1 and TRBJ1-2; D not resolved. The CDR3 loop spans 14 amino acids. Germline loops: CDR1 SGHRS, CDR2 YFSETQ. V was pared by 0 bases and J by 3 bases, with 9 bases between. The CDR3 loop reads CASSLAHRYYGYTF. In DNA form, the CDR3 reads TGCGCCAGCAGCTTGGCCCACCGCTACTATGGCTACACCTTC.

This clonotype was detected a few times. The chain combines TRBV27 with TRBJ2-7; either TRBD1 or TRBD2 may fit D (5 bases each). This CDR3 spans 16 amino acids. CDR1 and CDR2 from the germline V gene are MNHEY and SMNVEV (reference sequence). V shed 1 base and J shed 2 bases, with 15 bases lying between them. CDR3 in amino acids: CASSLFPGQGPYEQYF. The CDR3, as DNA: TGTGCCAGCAGTTTATTCCCGGGGCAGGGACCCTACGAGCAGTACTTC.

The rearrangement links TRBV15 to TRBJ2-7; 9 bases are a match to TRBD2. This CDR3 has 17 residues. V shed 1 base and J 4 bases; nucleotides not matched to a gene: 11. In germline, CDR1 is LNHNV, CDR2 YYDKDF (reference sequence). In DNA, the CDR3 is TGTGCCACCAGCAGAGGCCCAAATAGCGGGAGTCCGTACGAGCAGTACTTC. Protein product: CATSRGPNSGSPYEQYF.

The table lists this clonotype with a few counts. The gene calls are TRBV13 and TRBJ2-3; no clear D gene. The V gene's germline CDR1 is PRHDT and CDR2 FYEKMQ (reference sequence). The CDR3 extends over 13 amino acids. V lost 5 bases and J 1 base, leaving 7 bases between the germline ends. The CDR3 nucleotides read TGTGCCAGCAGCCGGCAACGCACAGATACGCAGTATTTT. Encoded protein: CASSRQRTDTQYF.

The chain links TRBV12-3 or TRBV12-4 to TRBJ2-1, with D tentatively TRBD2 (5 bases). The V end lost 4 bases, the J end lost 5 bases, and 12 bases lay between the germline ends. This CDR3 has 14 amino acids. The CDR3: CASSSLNGNNEQFF. In DNA, the CDR3 is TGTGCCAGCAGTTCCTTAAACGGGAACAATGAGCAGTTCTTC.